Listed below are T cell receptor beta chains from one sample, sequenced in a study of human T cells and chemical hapten exposure. One entry per CDR3 protein, called by TCRdb with MiXCR from the RACE reads. Here the sample spans around 74,000 distinct CDR3 sequences, around a third being singletons. The source was whole blood, collected in connection with sensitization to the hapten diphenylcyclopropenone (DPC). Receptors were obtained from a man in his forties or fifties with alopecia areata. Some clones in this sample may be carry-over from other donors' samples. Each CDR3 is given with its conserved first and last residue. Fields, in order: J gene, D gene, V gene, clone size, CDR3 DNA, CDR3 protein. The D gene is left open where the match is weak. Expanded clones get a size class; other rows say once, few or many, or leave the size out.

TRBJ1-6,.,TRBV25-1,.,TGTGCCAGCAGTGAACAGGGAAGGTATATTTCACCCCTCCACTTT,CASSEQGRYISPLHF
TRBJ2-3,TRBD1,TRBV7-9,.,TGTGCCAGCAGCTCTTGGACAGGATTATACACAGATACGCAGTATTTT,CASSSWTGLYTDTQYF
TRBJ1-2,.,TRBV7-9,.,TGTGCCAGCAGCTTCGGTCAGCCATATGGCTACACCTTC,CASSFGQPYGYTF
TRBJ2-5,TRBD1,TRBV6-6,few,TGTGCCAGCAGGGGACAGTCCCAAGAGACCCAGTACTTC,CASRGQSQETQYF
TRBJ2-3,.,TRBV28,.,TGTGCCAGCAGTTTCCAGGGTGAGACGCAGTATTTT,CASSFQGETQYF
TRBJ1-5,.,TRBV28,few,TGTGCCAGCAGTCCCCCGAATCAGCCCCAGCATTTT,CASSPPNQPQHF
TRBJ2-2,TRBD1,TRBV12-3/TRBV12-4,.,TGTGCCAGCAGTAGAAGGACAGGGGGCCGCACCGGGGAGCTGTTTTTT,CASSRRTGGRTGELFF
TRBJ2-3,.,TRBV11-2,.,TGTGCCAGCAGCTTGAGCATCGGGGGAACAGATACGCAGTATTTT,CASSLSIGGTDTQYF
TRBJ2-7,.,TRBV19,.,TGTGCCAGTAGTAAGGGACCGCCTCCCTACGAGCAGTACTTC,CASSKGPPPYEQYF
TRBJ2-7,.,TRBV28,.,TGTGCCAGCAGCCGGGACGACGGGGACGAGCAGTACTTC,CASSRDDGDEQYF
TRBJ2-1,.,TRBV5-6,.,TGTGCCAGCAGCCCCTATGGACCGAATGAGCAGTTCTTC,CASSPYGPNEQFF
TRBJ1-5,TRBD1,TRBV27,.,TGTGCCAGTAGGCAGGGGGCCTATAGCAATCAGCCCCAGCATTTT,CASRQGAYSNQPQHF
TRBJ1-2,.,TRBV6-5,.,TGTGCCAGCAGTTACTCTGGGGGGCAGGGAGGTGGCTACACCTTC,CASSYSGGQGGGYTF
TRBJ2-6,.,TRBV7-9,.,TGTGCCAGCAGCATTACACAATCCGGGGCCAACGTCCTGACTTTC,CASSITQSGANVLTF
TRBJ2-7,TRBD1,TRBV7-8,.,TGTGCCAGCAGCTCCGCTGACAGGGGCTCCCACGAGCAGTACTTC,CASSSADRGSHEQYF
TRBJ2-1,TRBD2,TRBV20-1,.,TGCAGTGCCACGCGGCGGGAGGATGAGCAGTTCTTC,CSATRREDEQFF
TRBJ2-1,.,TRBV20-1,few,TGCAGCCGAACCCCCACTAGCAATGAGCAGTTCTTC,CSRTPTSNEQFF
TRBJ2-7,TRBD1,TRBV11-2,.,TGTGCCAGCAGCTTAGTCCCCCCGGGACAGGGGAATTACGAGCAGTACTTC,CASSLVPPGQGNYEQYF
TRBJ1-4,.,TRBV27,once,TGTGCCAGCAGAAACAGGGCAGCGAATGAAAAACTGTTTTTT,CASRNRAANEKLFF
TRBJ2-1,.,TRBV27,few,TGTGCCAGCAGTTCCCGGACAGAGCAGGGTGAGCAGTTCTTC,CASSSRTEQGEQFF
TRBJ1-5,.,TRBV5-1,few,TGCGCCAGCAGCTTGGATGTGGATCAGCCCCAGCATTTT,CASSLDVDQPQHF
TRBJ2-7,.,TRBV4-1,few,TGCGCCAGCAGCAATGGGCCCTACGAGCAGTACTTC,CASSNGPYEQYF
TRBJ1-4,.,TRBV5-1,few,TGCGCCAGCAGCTTGCGGGGCATGAATGAAAAACTGTTTTTT,CASSLRGMNEKLFF
TRBJ1-5,.,TRBV20-1,.,TGCAGTGCTAGCTTTGATAGCAATCAGCCCCAGCATTTT,CSASFDSNQPQHF
TRBJ2-7,TRBD1,TRBV9,few,TGTGCCAGCAGCACCGGGACAGGGGGCTACGAGCAGTACTTC,CASSTGTGGYEQYF
TRBJ2-1,.,TRBV3-1,.,TGTGCCAGCAGCCAAGTCCTGCAGGGCAATGAGCAGTTCTTC,CASSQVLQGNEQFF
TRBJ2-7,.,TRBV5-1,.,TGCGCCAGCAGCTTGGTTCAGGGCTACGAGCAGTACTTC,CASSLVQGYEQYF
TRBJ1-4,.,TRBV15,.,TGTGCCACCAGCAGATCGATGGCGGGCGGGGAAGAAAAACTGTTTTTT,CATSRSMAGGEEKLFF
TRBJ2-3,.,TRBV12-3/TRBV12-4,.,TGTGCCAGCAGTCCCGCCCTACTAGTGGGTACGCAGTATTTT,CASSPALLVGTQYF
TRBJ1-5,.,TRBV28,.,TGTGCCAGCAGTTTTGTTGGGGGGCCAAGCAATCAGCCCCAGCATTTT,CASSFVGGPSNQPQHF
TRBJ2-1,.,TRBV5-1,.,TGCGCCAGCAGCTTTGACGGACTTGGGGAGAATGAGCAGTTCTTC,CASSFDGLGENEQFF
TRBJ2-1,TRBD1,TRBV28,.,TGTGCCAGCAGGGAGGGACAGGGGACCGATGAGCAGTTCTTC,CASREGQGTDEQFF
TRBJ2-2,TRBD1,TRBV14,few,TGTGCCAGCAGCCAAGCACAGGGGGGAGCGAACACCGGGGAGCTGTTTTTT,CASSQAQGGANTGELFF
TRBJ2-1,.,TRBV5-1,.,TGCGCCAGCAGCGTCTACAATGAGCAGTTCTTC,CASSVYNEQFF
TRBJ2-3,TRBD1,TRBV5-1,.,TGCGCCAGCAGCCCGTGGACAGGGACCACAGATACGCAGTATTTT,CASSPWTGTTDTQYF
TRBJ2-1,TRBD1,TRBV2,many,TGTGCCAGCAGTGAAAGGGGGACAGGGGACAATGAGCAGTTCTTC,CASSERGTGDNEQFF
TRBJ2-2,.,TRBV30,.,TGTGCCTGGACCACCCTCGGGGAGCTGTTTTTT,CAWTTLGELFF